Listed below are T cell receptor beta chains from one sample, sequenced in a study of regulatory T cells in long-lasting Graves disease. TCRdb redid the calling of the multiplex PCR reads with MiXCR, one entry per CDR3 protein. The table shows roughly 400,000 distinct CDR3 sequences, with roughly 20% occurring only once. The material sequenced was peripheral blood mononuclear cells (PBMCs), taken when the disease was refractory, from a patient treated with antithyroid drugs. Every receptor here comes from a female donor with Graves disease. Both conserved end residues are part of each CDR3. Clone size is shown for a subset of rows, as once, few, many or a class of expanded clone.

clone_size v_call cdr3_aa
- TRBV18 CASSPLGVSVSYEQYF
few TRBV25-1 CASSGKKLQESSYEQYF
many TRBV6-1 CASIPISDRRLINTEAFF
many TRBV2 CASSGTGVDTEAFF
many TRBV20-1 CSARDGEKLFF
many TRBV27 CASWGGNYGYTF
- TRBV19 CASSIEEGNYGYTF
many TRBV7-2 CASSLGIQETQYF
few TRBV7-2 CASSSTWGEETQYF
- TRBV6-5 CASSYSRAGGSPLHF
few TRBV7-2 CASSLGDYTTGELFF
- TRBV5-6 CASSRLEQGRYGYTF
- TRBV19 CASSKLLAGIQETQYF
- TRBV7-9 CASSLVGIYEQYF
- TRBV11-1 CASSLSRYQETQYF
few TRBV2 CASTAGYAGEKLFF
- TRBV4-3 CASSQDRDRGSPLHF
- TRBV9 CASSTTPDNSPLHF
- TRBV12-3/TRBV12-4 CASSLGLLSSYNEQFF
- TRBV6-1 CASTTGAGGELFF
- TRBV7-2 CASSPSSGRNEQFF
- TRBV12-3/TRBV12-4 CASSPRGGVTGELFF
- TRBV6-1 CASSAGGSGSPLHF
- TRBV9 CASSLEVVTSYGYTF
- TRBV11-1 CASSSPGLAGAGEQFF
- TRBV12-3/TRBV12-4 CASSPAGGTQYF
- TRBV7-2 CASGRVGGSFNEQFF
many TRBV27 CASSHGDKAFF
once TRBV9 CASSPGGAEGEKLFF
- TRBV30 CAWSYRGTLLTYGYTF
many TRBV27 CASSRRSGRVGEKLFF
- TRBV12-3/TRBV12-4 CASSTGKSQPQHF
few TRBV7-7 CASSAGPSWEQYF
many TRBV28 CASRTSANYGYTF
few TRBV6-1 CVSSEGGGNYEQYF
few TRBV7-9 CASSFPRAPDTGELFF
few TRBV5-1 CASSSGGYGGTEAFF
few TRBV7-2 CASSPVGTIYGYTF
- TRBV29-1 CSVEATDYEQYF
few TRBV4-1 CASSPDIGNQPQHF